This T cell receptor (beta chain) was identified in a study of monozygotic twins with inflammatory bowel disease. General study results and limits: Twins with IBD had fewer clonotypes in common with others than healthy twins, particularly during disease activity. Subtypes among T cells remained indistinguishable.

In the case of this clonotype: Its antigen is unknown.

Two rounds of nested PCR, of roughly 16 and 10 cycles, were run on TCRalpha and TCRbeta cDNA. TCRdb re-called the 5' RACE reads and catalogs CDR3 proteins one per entry, DNA excluded. The sample table includes over 120,000 distinct CDR3 sequences. CDR1 is SGHRS, CDR2 YFSETQ, per germline. The CDR3 is 16 amino acids. This receptor was identified in a human donor with ulcerative colitis or Crohn's disease, or a healthy co-twin of an affected twin (not recorded which). The specimen was blood. This chain links TRBV5-1 with TRBJ2-2. The CDR3 here is CASSLAVGANTGELFF.